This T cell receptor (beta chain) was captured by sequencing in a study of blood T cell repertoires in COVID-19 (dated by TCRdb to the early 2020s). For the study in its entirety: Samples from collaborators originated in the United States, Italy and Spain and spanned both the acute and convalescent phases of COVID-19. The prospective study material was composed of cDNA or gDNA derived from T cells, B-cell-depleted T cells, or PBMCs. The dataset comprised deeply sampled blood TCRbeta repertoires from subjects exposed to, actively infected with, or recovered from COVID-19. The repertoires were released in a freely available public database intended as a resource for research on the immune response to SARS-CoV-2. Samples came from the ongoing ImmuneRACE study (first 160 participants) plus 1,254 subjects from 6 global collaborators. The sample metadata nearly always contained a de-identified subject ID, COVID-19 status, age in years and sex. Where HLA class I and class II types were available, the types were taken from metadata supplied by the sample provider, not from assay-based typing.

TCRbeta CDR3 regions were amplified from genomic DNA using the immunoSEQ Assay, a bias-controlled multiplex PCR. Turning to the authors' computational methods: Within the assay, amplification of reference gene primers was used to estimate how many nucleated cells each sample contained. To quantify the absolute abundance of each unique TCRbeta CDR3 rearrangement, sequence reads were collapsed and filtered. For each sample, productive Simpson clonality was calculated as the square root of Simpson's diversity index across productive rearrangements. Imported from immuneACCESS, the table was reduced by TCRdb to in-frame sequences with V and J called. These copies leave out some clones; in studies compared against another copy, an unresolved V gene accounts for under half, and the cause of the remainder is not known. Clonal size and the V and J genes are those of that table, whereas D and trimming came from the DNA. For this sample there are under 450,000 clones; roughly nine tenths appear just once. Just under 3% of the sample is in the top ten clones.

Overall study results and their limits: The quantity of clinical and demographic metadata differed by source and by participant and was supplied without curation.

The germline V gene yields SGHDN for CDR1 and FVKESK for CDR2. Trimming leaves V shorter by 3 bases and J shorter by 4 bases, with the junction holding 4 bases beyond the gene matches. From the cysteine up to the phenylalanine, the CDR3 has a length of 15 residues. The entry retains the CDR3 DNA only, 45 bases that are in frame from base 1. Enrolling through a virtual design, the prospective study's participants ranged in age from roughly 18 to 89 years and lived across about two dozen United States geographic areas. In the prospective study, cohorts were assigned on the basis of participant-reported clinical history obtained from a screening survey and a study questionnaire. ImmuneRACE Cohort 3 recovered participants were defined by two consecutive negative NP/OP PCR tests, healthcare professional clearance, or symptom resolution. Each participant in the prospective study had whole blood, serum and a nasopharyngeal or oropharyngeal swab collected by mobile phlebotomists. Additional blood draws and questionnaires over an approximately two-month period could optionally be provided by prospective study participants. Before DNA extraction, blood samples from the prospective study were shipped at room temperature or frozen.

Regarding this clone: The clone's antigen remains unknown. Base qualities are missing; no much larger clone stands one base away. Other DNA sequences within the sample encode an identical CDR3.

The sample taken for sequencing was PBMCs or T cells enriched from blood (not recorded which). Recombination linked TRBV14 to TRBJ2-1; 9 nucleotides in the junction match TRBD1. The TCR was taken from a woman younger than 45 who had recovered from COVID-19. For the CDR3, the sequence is CASSQGQGIYNEQFF. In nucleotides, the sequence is TGTGCCAGCAGCCAGGGACAGGGTATTTACAATGAGCAGTTCTTC.